This TCR beta chain is drawn from a study of Ad26.COV2.S vaccination and SARS-CoV-2 variants. Whole-study context: Once or twice, 56 days apart, Ad26.COV2.S was delivered intramuscularly.

Clones were read by immunoSEQ multiplex PCR, and TCRdb kept only the in-frame ones, dropping some. This sample yields about half a million clones, of which 89% are seen a single time; more than 1.5% belongs to the top ten. With regard to this clone: The antigen remains undetermined.

Findings and caveats of the study: Substantial breadth in spike-specific CD8+ and CD4+ T cell responses was reportedly seen after vaccination. Total T cell responses, in the TCR breadth and depth analyses, may have been underestimated.

The CDR3 contains 16 residues. The J segment lost 2 bases and the V segment lost 0 bases, leaving 5 bases of the junction unmatched. CDR1 SGHRS and CDR2 YFSETQ come from the germline V gene. The treatment: roughly 18 received Ad26.COV2.S at low or high dose, single or two shots; several received placebo; per-sample allocation not given. Day 63 following the first vaccine or placebo injection was when the samples were taken. Cohort 1b enrolled adults aged 18-55 years in Boston. Sequences were derived from peripheral blood, sampled in a trial of Ad26.COV2.S vaccine versus placebo. V gene TRBV5-1 combines with J gene TRBJ2-3, with TRBD2 matching over 8 bases. The sequence was obtained from a person aged 18-65 years who received the Ad26.COV2.S COVID-19 vaccine or a placebo. DNA of the CDR3: TGCGCCAGCAGCTTGGGTACTAGCGGATTCACAGATACGCAGTATTTT. Its translation is CASSLGTSGFTDTQYF.